The 18 T cell receptor beta chains below all came from one sample that was sequenced in a study of T cells in Graves' hyperthyroidism and ophthalmopathy. Regions amplified from RNA transcripts were the TCR beta CDR3 regions. The HTBI set primed first-round TCR CDR3 RT-PCR. Using its own MiXCR run on the multiplex PCR reads, TCRdb lists one record per CDR3 protein. The data show about 360,000 distinct CDR3 sequences, approximately 13% seen once. Material: blood. The receptors come from a young woman with Graves' hyperthyroidism.

Turning to this clonotype: Just one base apart from a much larger clone, this may be a read error. The CDR3 nucleotides read TGTGCCAGCACCCTCCATGGTGCGTCGGAGACCCAGTACTTC. This translates into CASTLHGASETQYF. The chain is built from TRBV12-3 or TRBV12-4 and TRBJ2-5; D gene unclear. Trimming shortened V by 7 bases and J by 5 bases, and 17 bases separated the two germline ends. The CDR3 is 14 residues long.

The V gene is TRBV10-1, the J gene TRBJ1-4; 7 bases are a match to TRBD1. V lost 8 bases, J lost 5 bases, and 5 bases stayed unmatched. There are 13 residues in the CDR3. Germline V CDR1 and CDR2: WNHNN, SYGVQD (reference sequence). The CDR3 sequence: CASGTGDNEKLFF. CDR3 in DNA: TGCGCCAGCGGAACAGGGGACAATGAAAAACTGTTTTTT.

This clonotype was counted at least ten times. The CDR3 nucleotides are TGCAGTGCTAGAGATCTGACAGATACGCAGTATTTT. It codes for CSARDLTDTQYF. The chain joins TRBV20-1 to TRBJ2-3; D ambiguous. The CDR3 consists of 12 residues. CDR1 is DFQATT and CDR2 is SNEGSKA in the germline V gene (reference sequence). V was clipped by 0 bases and J by 3 bases, with 4 bases between them.

This clonotype was counted at least ten times. V usage is TRBV30 and J usage is TRBJ2-2, with 7 bases matching TRBD2. Germline lookup yields CDR1 GTSNPN and CDR2 SVGIG (reference sequence). CDR3 size: 15 residues. The trim removed 0 bases at V and 5 bases at J, leaving 6 bases unmatched. The CDR3 sequence: CAWSVTSGGTGELFF. Written as DNA, the CDR3 is TGTGCCTGGAGTGTAACCTCGGGAGGTACCGGGGAGCTGTTTTTT.

This clonotype showed up many times. The chain has TRBV27 and TRBJ2-3; the match to TRBD2 covers 10 bases. Per the germline V gene, CDR1 is MNHEY and CDR2 is SMNVEV (reference sequence). The trim removed 3 bases at V and 0 bases at J, leaving 6 bases unmatched. The CDR3 covers 17 residues. CDR3 sequence: CASSFLQLAGSTDTQYF. CDR3 sequence (DNA): TGTGCCAGCAGTTTCCTCCAACTAGCGGGGAGCACAGATACGCAGTATTTT.

This clonotype appeared a few times. The rearrangement links TRBV24-1 to TRBJ2-2; possibly TRBD2 for D (6 bases). Germline V CDR1 and CDR2: KGHDR, SFDVKD. Deletions cut 6 bases from V and 5 bases from J, with 9 bases between. CDR3 length: 13 amino acids. The CDR3 loop reads CATSRRVTGELFF. DNA for the CDR3: TGTGCCACCAGTCGGAGGGTTACCGGGGAGCTGTTTTTT.

This clonotype has ten or more counts. In nucleotides, the CDR3 is TGTGCCTGGAGTGGGTTTGGGAGCGTGGACGAGCAGTACTTC. It codes for CAWSGFGSVDEQYF. The V call is TRBV30, the J call TRBJ2-7; D might be TRBD2 (5 bases). Germline V lookup: CDR1 GTSNPN, CDR2 SVGIG (reference sequence). The V end was cut by 1 base, the J end by 5 bases, with 15 bases between. This CDR3 is 14 amino acids long.

The V and J genes are TRBV6-1 and TRBJ2-5; D may match TRBD1 or TRBD2 (5 bases each). Trimming stripped 7 bases from V and 4 bases from J, with 13 bases between. In germline, CDR1 is MNHNS, CDR2 SASEGT. CDR3 size: 13 residues. In nucleotides, the CDR3 is TGTGCCAGCACCCAGGGAGTGGGAGAGACCCAGTACTTC. Translation: CASTQGVGETQYF.

At least ten counts were recorded for this clonotype. The chain's CDR3 is CSASGRVEDTQYF. The DNA of the CDR3 is TGCAGTGCCAGCGGGAGGGTTGAAGATACGCAGTATTTT. The genes are TRBV20-1 and TRBJ2-3, with TRBD2 matching 10 bases. V gave up 6 bases and J gave up 5 bases; unmatched junction bases: 5. Germline values: CDR1 DFQATT, CDR2 SNEGSKA (reference sequence). This CDR3 contains 13 residues.

This clonotype was counted only a few times. The CDR3 sequence: CASSFSDGNSPLHF. CDR3 DNA: TGTGCCAGCAGCTTTTCGGACGGTAATTCACCCCTCCACTTT. The V gene is TRBV9, the J gene TRBJ1-6; D is ambiguous. The V gene's germline CDR1 is SGDLS and CDR2 YYNGEE. This CDR3 is built from 14 residues. V dropped 4 bases and J dropped 6 bases, with 11 bases sitting between them.

This clonotype was recorded many times. The genes are TRBV2 and TRBJ1-1; TRBD1 agrees at 8 bases. Germline V CDR1 and CDR2: SNHLY, FYNNEI. V gave up 6 bases and J gave up 9 bases; unmatched junction bases: 6. The CDR3 sequence is 12 residues long. CDR3 in DNA: TGTGCCAGCAGCGAGGACAGGGAGCAAGCTTTCTTT. Protein product: CASSEDREQAFF.

This clonotype was observed a handful of times. This rearrangement joins TRBV6-2 or TRBV6-3 to TRBJ2-6; no definite D call. Trimming stripped 6 bases from V and 0 bases from J, with 9 bases between. This CDR3 is 15 amino acids long. Germline values: CDR1 MNHEY, CDR2 SVGEGT. For the CDR3, the DNA is TGTGCCAGCAGACAGAAAACCTCTGGGGCCAACGTCCTGACTTTC. Amino acids: CASRQKTSGANVLTF.

This clonotype was seen a few times. The chain is built from TRBV10-3 and TRBJ2-1; D might be TRBD2 (6 bases). V lost 7 bases and J 4 bases, leaving 23 bases between the germline ends. This CDR3 is 17 amino acids long. CDR1 ENHRY and CDR2 SYGVKD come from the germline V gene. The CDR3: CAIKTSPAPDRYNEQFF. The CDR3 bases are TGTGCCATCAAAACTAGCCCCGCTCCAGACAGATACAATGAGCAGTTCTTC.

This clonotype was picked up many times. The chain combines TRBV11-2 with TRBJ2-1; D perhaps matches TRBD2 (5 bases). V dropped 1 base and J dropped 6 bases, with 22 bases sitting between them. Germline V gives CDR1 SGHAT, CDR2 FQNNGV. The CDR3 totals 18 residues. The CDR3 coding sequence is TGTGCCAGCAGCTTAGTCGCTTTGGGAGATTCTCCCCCCAATGAGCAGTTCTTC. Translated, it gives CASSLVALGDSPPNEQFF.

This clonotype was observed at least ten times. The V and J genes are TRBV24-1 and TRBJ2-3, with 7 bases aligning to TRBD1. CDR1 and CDR2 (germline): KGHDR, SFDVKD. V was pared by 5 bases and J by 4 bases, with 5 bases of the junction left unmatched. The CDR3 covers 14 residues. The CDR3 DNA reads as TGTGCCACCAGTGGGGGGACAGAAGCAGATACGCAGTATTTT. Its translation: CATSGGTEADTQYF.

Turning to this clonotype: A much larger clone lies a single base off, so this may be a read error. This rearrangement joins TRBV20-1 to TRBJ1-5, with a weak D call TRBD1 (6 bases). Germline CDR1 and CDR2: DFQATT and SNEGSKA (reference sequence). The germline V and J ends were trimmed by 5 bases and 2 bases, with 13 bases remaining between them. CDR3 length: 14 residues. DNA for the CDR3: TGCAGTGCTTTCAGGGGATCAGGCAATCAGCCCCAGCATTTT. Translated, it gives CSAFRGSGNQPQHF.

This clonotype has at least ten counts. This chain's CDR3 is CASSAGTSDADTQYF. CDR3 nucleotides: TGTGCCAGCAGCGCTGGGACTAGCGACGCAGATACGCAGTATTTT. This chain uses TRBV2 with TRBJ2-3; 10 nucleotides match TRBD2. Unmatched junction bases numbered 7, after V lost 6 bases and J lost 4 bases. Germline CDR1 is SNHLY and CDR2 is FYNNEI. The CDR3 is 15 residues long.

This clonotype was recorded many times. J is TRBJ2-2 and V is TRBV7-3; D is ambiguous. CDR1 and CDR2 (germline): SGHTA, FQGTGA. Trimming left V 1 base short and J 5 bases short, with 5 bases between. There are 13 residues in the CDR3. This CDR3 reads CASSLKRTGELFF. The CDR3 DNA follows: TGTGCCAGCAGCTTAAAAAGGACCGGGGAGCTGTTTTTT.